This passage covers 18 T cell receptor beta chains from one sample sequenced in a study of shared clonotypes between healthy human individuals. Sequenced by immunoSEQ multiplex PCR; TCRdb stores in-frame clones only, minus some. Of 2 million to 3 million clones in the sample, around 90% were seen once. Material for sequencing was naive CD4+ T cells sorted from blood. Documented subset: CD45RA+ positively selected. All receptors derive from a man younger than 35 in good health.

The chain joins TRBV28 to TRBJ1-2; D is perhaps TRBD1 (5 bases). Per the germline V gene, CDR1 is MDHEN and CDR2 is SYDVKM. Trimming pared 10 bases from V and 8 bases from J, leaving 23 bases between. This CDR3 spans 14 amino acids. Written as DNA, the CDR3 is TGTGCCACTCCTACGGTTGAGGGGAATGACGGCTACACCTTC. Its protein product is CATPTVEGNDGYTF.

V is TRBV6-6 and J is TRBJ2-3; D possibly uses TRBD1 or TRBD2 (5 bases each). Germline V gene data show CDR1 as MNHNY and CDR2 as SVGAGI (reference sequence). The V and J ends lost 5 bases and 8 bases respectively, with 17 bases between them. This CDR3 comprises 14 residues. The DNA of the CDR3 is TGTGCCAGCAGTCGGGACCTAGGAGGCGGTACGCAGTATTTT. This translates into CASSRDLGGGTQYF.

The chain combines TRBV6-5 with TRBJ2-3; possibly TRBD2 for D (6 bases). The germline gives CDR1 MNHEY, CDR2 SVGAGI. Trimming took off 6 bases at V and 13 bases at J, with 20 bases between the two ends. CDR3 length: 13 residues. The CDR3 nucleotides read TGTGCCAGCAGAATTACTTCCGGGACTGTGGAGTATTTT. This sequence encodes CASRITSGTVEYF.

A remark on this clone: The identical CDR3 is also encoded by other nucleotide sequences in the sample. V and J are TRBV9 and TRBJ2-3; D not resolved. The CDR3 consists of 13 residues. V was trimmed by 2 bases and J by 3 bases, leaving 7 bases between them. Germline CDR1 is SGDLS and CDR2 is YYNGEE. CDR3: CASSVLQTDTQYF. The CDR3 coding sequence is TGTGCCAGCAGCGTCCTGCAGACAGATACGCAGTATTTT.

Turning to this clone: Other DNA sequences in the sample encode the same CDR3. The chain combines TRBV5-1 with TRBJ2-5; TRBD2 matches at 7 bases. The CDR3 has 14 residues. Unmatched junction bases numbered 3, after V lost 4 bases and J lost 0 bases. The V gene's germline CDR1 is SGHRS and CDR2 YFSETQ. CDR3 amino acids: CASSAGTNQETQYF. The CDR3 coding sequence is TGCGCCAGCAGCGCAGGGACTAACCAAGAGACCCAGTACTTC.

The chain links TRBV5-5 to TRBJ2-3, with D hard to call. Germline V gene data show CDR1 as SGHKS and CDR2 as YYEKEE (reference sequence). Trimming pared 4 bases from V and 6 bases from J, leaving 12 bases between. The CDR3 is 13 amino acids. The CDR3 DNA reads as TGTGCCAGCAGCCCTAGGTCGTGGGATACGCAGTATTTT. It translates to CASSPRSWDTQYF.

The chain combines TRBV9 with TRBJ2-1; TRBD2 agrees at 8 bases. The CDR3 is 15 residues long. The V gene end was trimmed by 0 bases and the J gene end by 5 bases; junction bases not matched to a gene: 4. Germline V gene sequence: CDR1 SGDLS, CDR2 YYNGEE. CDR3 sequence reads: CASSVGPAGDNEQFF. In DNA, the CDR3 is TGTGCCAGCAGCGTAGGTCCAGCGGGAGACAATGAGCAGTTCTTC.

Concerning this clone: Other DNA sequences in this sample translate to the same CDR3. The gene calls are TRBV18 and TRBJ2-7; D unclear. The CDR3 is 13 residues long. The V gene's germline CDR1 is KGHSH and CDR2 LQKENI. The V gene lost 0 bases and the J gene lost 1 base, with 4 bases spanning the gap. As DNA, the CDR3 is TGTGCCAGCTCACCACCCGGGTCCTACGAGCAGTACTTC. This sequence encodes CASSPPGSYEQYF.

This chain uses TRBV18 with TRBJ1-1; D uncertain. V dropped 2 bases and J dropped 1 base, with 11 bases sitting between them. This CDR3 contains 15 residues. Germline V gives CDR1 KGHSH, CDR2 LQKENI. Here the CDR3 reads CASSPLGSSNTEAFF. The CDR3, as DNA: TGTGCCAGCTCACCATTAGGCAGCTCGAACACTGAAGCTTTCTTT.

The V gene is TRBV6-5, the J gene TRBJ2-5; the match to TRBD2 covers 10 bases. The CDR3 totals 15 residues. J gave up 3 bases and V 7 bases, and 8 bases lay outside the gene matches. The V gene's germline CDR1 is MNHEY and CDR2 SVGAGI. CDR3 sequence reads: CASTRLAGSKETQYF. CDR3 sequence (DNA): TGTGCCAGCACCCGACTAGCGGGTTCCAAAGAGACCCAGTACTTC.

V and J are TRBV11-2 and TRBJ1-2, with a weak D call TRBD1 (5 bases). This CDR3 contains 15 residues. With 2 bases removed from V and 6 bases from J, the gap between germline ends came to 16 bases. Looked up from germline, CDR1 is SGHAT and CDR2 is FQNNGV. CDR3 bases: TGTGCCAGCAGCTTACGAGGCCAAGCACAGGATGGCTACACCTTC. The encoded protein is CASSLRGQAQDGYTF.

In nucleotides, the CDR3 is TGCAGCGTGCGAAGGGATCCCTCCTACAATGAGCAGTTCTTC. Amino acid sequence: CSVRRDPSYNEQFF. This chain uses TRBV29-1 with TRBJ2-1, with D hard to call. Deletions cut 6 bases from V and 0 bases from J, with 12 bases between. CDR1 SQVTM and CDR2 ANQGSEA come from the germline V gene. This CDR3 is built from 14 residues.

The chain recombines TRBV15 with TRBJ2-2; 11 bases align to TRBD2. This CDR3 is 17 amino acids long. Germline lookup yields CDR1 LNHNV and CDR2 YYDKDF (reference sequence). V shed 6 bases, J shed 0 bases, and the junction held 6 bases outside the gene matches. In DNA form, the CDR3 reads TGTGCCACCAGAAGGGCTAGCGGGGGGTCGAACACCGGGGAGCTGTTTTTT. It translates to CATRRASGGSNTGELFF.

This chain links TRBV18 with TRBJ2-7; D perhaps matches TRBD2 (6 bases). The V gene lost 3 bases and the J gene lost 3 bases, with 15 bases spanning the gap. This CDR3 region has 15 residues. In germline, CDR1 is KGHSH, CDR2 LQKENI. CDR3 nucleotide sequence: TGTGCCAGCTCACCGCTCTCGGGAGTGCTCTACGAGCAGTACTTC. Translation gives CASSPLSGVLYEQYF.

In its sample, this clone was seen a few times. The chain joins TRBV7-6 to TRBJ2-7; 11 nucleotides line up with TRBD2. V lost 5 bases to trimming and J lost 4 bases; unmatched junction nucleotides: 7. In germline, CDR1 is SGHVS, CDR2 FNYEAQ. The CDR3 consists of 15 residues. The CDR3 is CASSPQLAGEYEQYF. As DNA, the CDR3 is TGTGCCAGCAGCCCTCAACTAGCGGGAGAGTACGAGCAGTACTTC.

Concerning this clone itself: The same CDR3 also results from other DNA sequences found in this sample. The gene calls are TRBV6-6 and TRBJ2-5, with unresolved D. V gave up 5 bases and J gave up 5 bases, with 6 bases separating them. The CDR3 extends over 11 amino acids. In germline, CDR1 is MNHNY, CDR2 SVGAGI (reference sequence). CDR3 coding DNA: TGTGCCAGCAGTACTCGGGAGACCCAGTACTTC. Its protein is CASSTRETQYF.

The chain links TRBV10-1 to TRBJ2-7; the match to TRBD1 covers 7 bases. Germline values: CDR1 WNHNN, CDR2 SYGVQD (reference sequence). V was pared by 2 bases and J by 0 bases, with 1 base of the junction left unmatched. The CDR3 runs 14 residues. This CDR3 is CASSEGQVSYEQYF. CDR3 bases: TGCGCCAGCAGTGAGGGACAGGTCTCCTACGAGCAGTACTTC.

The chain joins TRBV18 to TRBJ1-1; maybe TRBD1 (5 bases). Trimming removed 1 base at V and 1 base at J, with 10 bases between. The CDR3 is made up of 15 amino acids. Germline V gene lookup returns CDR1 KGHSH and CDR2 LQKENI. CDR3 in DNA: TGTGCCAGCTCACCACGGGACGGGCCGAACACTGAAGCTTTCTTT. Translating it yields CASSPRDGPNTEAFF.